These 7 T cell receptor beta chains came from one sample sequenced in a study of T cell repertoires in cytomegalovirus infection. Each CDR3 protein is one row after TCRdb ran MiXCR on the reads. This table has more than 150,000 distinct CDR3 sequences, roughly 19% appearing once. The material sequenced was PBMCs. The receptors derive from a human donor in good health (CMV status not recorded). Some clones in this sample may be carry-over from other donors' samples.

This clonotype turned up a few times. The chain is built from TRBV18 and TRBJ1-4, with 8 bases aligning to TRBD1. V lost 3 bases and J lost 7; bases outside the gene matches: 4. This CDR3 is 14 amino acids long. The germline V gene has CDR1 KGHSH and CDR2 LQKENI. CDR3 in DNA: TGTGCCAGCTCACCGTTCAGGGGGCGTGAAAAACTGTTTTTT. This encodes CASSPFRGREKLFF.

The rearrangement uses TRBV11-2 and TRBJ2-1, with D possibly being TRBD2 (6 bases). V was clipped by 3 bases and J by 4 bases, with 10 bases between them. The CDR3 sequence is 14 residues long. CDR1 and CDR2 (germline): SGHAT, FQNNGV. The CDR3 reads CASSFMAGYNEQFF. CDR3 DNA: TGTGCCAGCAGCTTTATGGCGGGGTACAATGAGCAGTTCTTC.

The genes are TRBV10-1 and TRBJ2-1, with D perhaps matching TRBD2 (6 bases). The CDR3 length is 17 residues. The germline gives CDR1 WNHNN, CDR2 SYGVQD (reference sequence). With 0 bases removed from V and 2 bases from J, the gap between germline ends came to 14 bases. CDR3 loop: CASSESSAGLTYNEQFF. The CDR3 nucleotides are TGCGCCAGCAGTGAGTCGAGCGCGGGGCTTACCTACAATGAGCAGTTCTTC.

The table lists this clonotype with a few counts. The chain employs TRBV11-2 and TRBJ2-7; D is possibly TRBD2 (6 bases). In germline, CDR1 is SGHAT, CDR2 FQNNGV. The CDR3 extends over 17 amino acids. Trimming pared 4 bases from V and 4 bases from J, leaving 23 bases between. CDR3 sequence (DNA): TGTGCCAGCAGCTCACAACCCCCGGAGGGTTGGGGTTACGAGCAGTACTTC. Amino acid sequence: CASSSQPPEGWGYEQYF.

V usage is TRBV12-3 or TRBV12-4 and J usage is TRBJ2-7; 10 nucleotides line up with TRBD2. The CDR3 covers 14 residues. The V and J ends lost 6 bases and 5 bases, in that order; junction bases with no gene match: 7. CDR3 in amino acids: CASSPAGGAHEQYF. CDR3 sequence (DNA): TGTGCCAGCAGCCCAGCGGGGGGGGCCCACGAGCAGTACTTC.

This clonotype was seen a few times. CDR3 amino acids: CSVEVRGDLDWQETQYF. CDR3 in DNA: TGCAGCGTTGAAGTACGGGGGGATTTGGATTGGCAAGAGACCCAGTACTTC. The rearrangement uses TRBV29-1 and TRBJ2-5, with 7 nucleotides matching TRBD2. The CDR3 contains 17 residues. Germline loops: CDR1 SQVTM, CDR2 ANQGSEA. The V segment lost 1 base and the J segment 2 bases; nucleotides outside the gene matches: 13.

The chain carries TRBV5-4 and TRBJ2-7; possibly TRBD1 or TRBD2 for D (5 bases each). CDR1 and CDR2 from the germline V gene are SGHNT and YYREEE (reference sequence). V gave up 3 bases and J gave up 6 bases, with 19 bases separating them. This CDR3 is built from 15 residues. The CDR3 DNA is TGTGCCAGCAGCTCAAGGGGAGCCCTACTGGGCGAGCAGTACTTC. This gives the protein CASSSRGALLGEQYF.